Listed here is a single T cell receptor beta chain. Antigen: not known. The data derive from a study of regulatory T cells in long-lasting Graves disease. Study-level points and caveats: The number of shared public clonotypes was higher in persistent patients (2,741) than new patients (roughly 970).

The V segment lost 2 bases and the J segment 1 base; nucleotides outside the gene matches: 4. This CDR3 comprises 15 residues. From germline, CDR1 is MNHEY and CDR2 SVGEGT. Stated time point: newly diagnosed GD, antithyroid drugs for less than 3 months. Extracted RNA from PBMCs served as the source of the TCR library. Arm-PCR with iRepertoire HTBI primers amplified the CDR3 regions for these TCR beta libraries. MiXCR was run by TCRdb on the multiplex PCR reads, yielding one entry per CDR3 protein. The sample lists hundreds of thousands of distinct CDR3 sequences; roughly 15% were seen once. The chain uses TRBV6-2 or TRBV6-3 and TRBJ1-1; 7 positions agree with TRBD1. The input for sequencing was peripheral blood mononuclear cells (PBMCs), taken at new diagnosis, from a patient treated with antithyroid drugs. The sequence derives from a female donor with Graves disease. The CDR3 loop is CASSYNPGGNTEAFF. CDR3 DNA: TGTGCCAGCAGTTACAACCCAGGGGGGAACACTGAAGCTTTCTTT.